What follows describes a single T cell receptor (beta chain). Its specificity is unknown. This specimen belongs to a study of beta chain features in type 1 diabetes. This CDR3 has 14 amino acids. Germline V gives CDR1 SGHTA, CDR2 FQGTGA. V lost 4 bases, J lost 2 bases, and 12 bases lay in between. TCRB transcripts that were expressed got sequenced, as all of the isolated RNA had been reverse transcribed. The repertoire was sequenced with immunoSEQ multiplex PCR; TCRdb's copy has only in-frame clones and lacks some. Found here are about 160,000 clones, approximately 9% of them singletons; the top ten hold under 0.65%. Study-level results: There was a moderate but significant shortening of TCRB CDR3s in all four CD4+ subsets of Type 1 diabetes patients.

Source material: central memory CD4+ T cells from blood. This TCR was recovered from a woman aged 18-30 years with type 1 diabetes. This chain uses TRBV7-3 with TRBJ2-7; D might be TRBD1 (6 bases). The CDR3 DNA is TGTGCCAGCAGCTCGGACAGTACCGCCTACGAGCAGTACTTC. Its translation: CASSSDSTAYEQYF.